One TCR beta chain is described in this entry. The antigen is not known. CDR1 is SGHDT and CDR2 is YYEEEE in the germline V gene. The CDR3 sequence is 19 residues long. Trimming took 0 bases from V and 5 from J, leaving 23 bases between them. In the PCR, 60 Vbeta and 13 Jbeta primers were used. Method: immunoSEQ multiplex PCR; TCRdb's copy keeps in-frame clones and lacks some. This table holds roughly 30,000 clones. This sample is drawn from a study of cytomegalovirus exposure and HLA in healthy donors. Findings and limits, study-wide: Immune exposure data for these donors was limited to CMV serostatus. Later findings reportedly placed an Asian-associated ancestry cluster below the roughly 690-donor mean for N-insertions. A later analysis found common viral pathogens apparently linked to several of the most significant clusters. More than 15,000 TCR beta sequences were associated with HLA alleles at 0.05 false discovery rate in a later analysis.

Specimen: PBMCs. This clonotype originated in a woman in her thirties or forties in good health and CMV-seropositive. The chain is built from TRBV5-6 and TRBJ2-2, with TRBD2 as a possible D gene (6 bases). CDR3 DNA: TGTGCCAGCAGCTTGGACTCGGGGCGGGGAAGGTTGGGTACCGGGGAGCTGTTTTTT. Translated, it gives CASSLDSGRGRLGTGELFF. Full variable domain (outside the CDR3, taken from reference TRBV5-6 and TRBJ2-2): DAGVTQSPTHLIKTRGQQVTLRCSPKSGHDTVSWYQQALGQGPQFIFQYYEEEERQRGNFPDRFSGHQFPNYSSELNVNALLLGDSALYLCASSLDSGRGRLGTGELFFGEGSRLTVL.